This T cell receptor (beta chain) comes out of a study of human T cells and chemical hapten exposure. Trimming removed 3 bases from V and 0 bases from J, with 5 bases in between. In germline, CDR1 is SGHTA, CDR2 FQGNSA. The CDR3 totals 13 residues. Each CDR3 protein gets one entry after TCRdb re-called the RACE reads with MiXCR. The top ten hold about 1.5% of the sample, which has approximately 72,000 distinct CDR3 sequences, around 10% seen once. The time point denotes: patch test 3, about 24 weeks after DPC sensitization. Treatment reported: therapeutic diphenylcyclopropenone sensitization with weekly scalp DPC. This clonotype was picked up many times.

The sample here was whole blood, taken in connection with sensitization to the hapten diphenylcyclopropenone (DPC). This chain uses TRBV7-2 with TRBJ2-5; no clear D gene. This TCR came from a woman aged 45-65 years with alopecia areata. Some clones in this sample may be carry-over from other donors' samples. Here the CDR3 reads CASSFEHQETQYF. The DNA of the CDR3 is TGTGCCAGCAGCTTTGAACACCAAGAGACCCAGTACTTC.